The next 9 T cell receptor beta chains were all read from a single sample in a study of shared T cell receptors in the human thymus. TCRdb's copy holds only in-frame clones and misses some; the assay was immunoSEQ multiplex PCR. In the table there are approximately 660,000 clones, around nine tenths of which are singletons. These sequences were also reported in another study, on human thymus T cells.

The material sequenced was thymocytes. These receptor sequences come from a boy younger than two with a congenital heart defect.

The chain joins TRBV7-3 to TRBJ2-1; D is perhaps TRBD2 (5 bases). Trimming stripped 1 base from V and 9 bases from J, with 16 bases between. The CDR3 is 15 amino acids. Germline CDR1 is SGHTA and CDR2 is FQGTGA. The CDR3, as DNA: TGTGCCAGCAGCTTAAGTTTGGAGGCGCGCCCTGAGCAGTTCTTC. It encodes CASSLSLEARPEQFF.

This chain uses TRBV6-1 with TRBJ2-7, with 7 bases that match TRBD1. This CDR3 has 21 residues. V lost 0 bases, J lost 3 bases, and 23 bases stayed unmatched. Germline CDR1 and CDR2: MNHNS and SASEGT. CDR3: CASSEAVVQGVLPKENYEQYF. CDR3 bases: TGTGCCAGCAGTGAAGCCGTCGTCCAGGGGGTTCTACCAAAGGAGAACTACGAGCAGTACTTC.

This chain links TRBV9 with TRBJ2-5; 9 bases are shared with TRBD1. The V segment lost 7 bases and the J segment 2 bases; nucleotides outside the gene matches: 6. Germline CDR1 is SGDLS and CDR2 is YYNGEE. The CDR3 loop spans 14 amino acids. The CDR3 loop reads CASQPGTGQETQYF. The CDR3 coding sequence is TGTGCCAGCCAACCAGGGACAGGGCAAGAGACCCAGTACTTC.

This clone came up once. The J gene is TRBJ1-4, the V gene TRBV14, with TRBD1 matching over 8 bases. Trimming took 3 bases from V and 0 from J; bases not matched to a gene: 9. Looked up from germline, CDR1 is SGHDN and CDR2 is FVKESK. The CDR3 has 18 amino acids. The CDR3 spells CASSHPTGELSTNEKLFF. Written as DNA, the CDR3 is TGTGCCAGCAGCCATCCGACAGGGGAGCTTTCAACTAATGAAAAACTGTTTTTT.

The chain is built from TRBV2 and TRBJ2-7, with 7 bases fitting TRBD1. This CDR3 is 16 amino acids long. Trimming took 0 bases from V and 3 from J; bases not matched to a gene: 8. Germline V gene lookup returns CDR1 SNHLY and CDR2 FYNNEI. The CDR3 region has the DNA TGTGCCAGCAGTGAAGCGTCTCCGGACAGGATCTACGAGCAGTACTTC. It encodes CASSEASPDRIYEQYF.

The rearrangement uses TRBV2 and TRBJ2-6; tentatively, D is TRBD2 (6 bases). Germline V gene sequence: CDR1 SNHLY, CDR2 FYNNEI. The CDR3 sequence is 17 residues long. Trimming stripped 6 bases from V and 0 bases from J, with 15 bases between. The CDR3 spells CASRAGLDDSGANVLTF. CDR3 bases: TGTGCCAGCAGGGCGGGACTCGATGACTCTGGGGCCAACGTCCTGACTTTC.

The chain recombines TRBV6-1 with TRBJ2-3, with 14 nucleotides matching TRBD2. The CDR3 spans 15 residues. The trim removed 6 bases at V and 1 base at J, leaving 0 bases unmatched. Germline assignment: CDR1 MNHNS and CDR2 SASEGT. The CDR3 bases are TGTGCCAGCAGGGGACTAGCGGGGGGCACAGATACGCAGTATTTT. Its translation: CASRGLAGGTDTQYF.

The chain is built from TRBV28 and TRBJ1-3, with D unclear. V was cut by 6 bases and J by 2 bases, with 11 bases left in between. The CDR3 is 14 amino acids. CDR1 MDHEN and CDR2 SYDVKM come from the germline V gene. CDR3: CASSFSGTGNTIYF. CDR3 bases: TGTGCCAGCAGCTTCTCGGGAACTGGAAACACCATATATTTT.

The sample holds one count of this clone. The chain links TRBV7-2 to TRBJ2-5, with D maybe TRBD2 (5 bases). Germline values: CDR1 SGHTA, CDR2 FQGNSA. Trimming cost V 0 bases and J 3 bases, with 11 bases left between them. This CDR3 is built from 15 residues. The CDR3 DNA sequence: TGTGCCAGCAGCTTAGCGAAGACGGGGAAAGAGACCCAGTACTTC. It translates to CASSLAKTGKETQYF.